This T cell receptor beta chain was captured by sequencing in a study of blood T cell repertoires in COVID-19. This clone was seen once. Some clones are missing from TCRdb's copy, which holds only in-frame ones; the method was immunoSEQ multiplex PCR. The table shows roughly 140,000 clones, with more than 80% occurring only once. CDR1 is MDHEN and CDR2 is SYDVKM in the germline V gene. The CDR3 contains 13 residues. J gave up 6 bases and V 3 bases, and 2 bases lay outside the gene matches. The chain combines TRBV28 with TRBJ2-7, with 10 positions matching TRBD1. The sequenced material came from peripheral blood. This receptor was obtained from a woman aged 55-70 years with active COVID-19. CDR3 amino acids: CASSFRDRGEQYF. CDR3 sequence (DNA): TGTGCCAGCAGTTTCCGGGACAGGGGCGAGCAGTACTTC. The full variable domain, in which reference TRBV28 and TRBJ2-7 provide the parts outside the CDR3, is DVKVTQSSRYLVKRTGEKVFLECVQDMDHENMFWYRQDPGLGLRLIYFSYDVKMKEKGDIPEGYSVSREKKERFSLILESASTNQTSMYLCASSFRDRGEQYFGPGTRLTVT.